These 3 T cell receptor beta chains share one sample of origin, sequenced in a study of blood T cells in healthy people across ages. For the second PCR, which ran for 7 to 11 cycles, a sample-barcoded 5' primer and a J-beta primer mix were used. MiXCR, applied by TCRdb to the 5' RACE reads, yields one record per CDR3 protein. Among approximately 800,000 distinct CDR3 sequences listed, about 56% were seen once. Source material: blood. These receptor sequences come from a man aged 40-49 years in good health.

The rearrangement joins TRBV4-2 to TRBJ2-7; D gene ambiguous. The germline V and J ends were trimmed by 0 bases and 2 bases, with 8 bases remaining between them. Germline V gene sequence: CDR1 LGHNA, CDR2 YNFKEQ. This CDR3 spans 14 amino acids. CDR3 in DNA: TGTGCCAGCAGCCAAGATCCCGAAGCCTACGAGCAGTACTTC. It is translated as CASSQDPEAYEQYF.

J is TRBJ2-1 and V is TRBV12-3 or TRBV12-4; 8 nucleotides line up with TRBD2. The V gene end was trimmed by 8 bases and the J gene end by 3 bases; junction bases not matched to a gene: 3. The CDR3 has 13 amino acids. The CDR3 region is CASLRGVYNEQFF. The DNA for the CDR3 is TGTGCCAGCTTGCGGGGGGTCTACAATGAGCAGTTCTTC.

This clonotype was counted between two and nine times. V gene TRBV15 combines with J gene TRBJ1-4, with D possibly matching TRBD1 (6 bases). This CDR3 region has 14 residues. CDR1 and CDR2 (germline): LNHNV, YYDKDF (reference sequence). Trimming shortened V by 4 bases and J by 4 bases, and 10 bases separated the two germline ends. CDR3 DNA: TGTGCCACCAGCACCGGGGGGCTTAATGAAAAACTGTTTTTT. It encodes CATSTGGLNEKLFF. The full variable domain, with the rest looked up from reference TRBV15 and TRBJ1-4, is DAMVIQNPRYQVTQFGKPVTLSCSQTLNHNVMYWYQQKSSQAPKLLFHYYDKDFNNEADTPDNFQSRRPNTSFCFLDIRSPGLGDTAMYLCATSTGGLNEKLFFGSGTQLSVL.